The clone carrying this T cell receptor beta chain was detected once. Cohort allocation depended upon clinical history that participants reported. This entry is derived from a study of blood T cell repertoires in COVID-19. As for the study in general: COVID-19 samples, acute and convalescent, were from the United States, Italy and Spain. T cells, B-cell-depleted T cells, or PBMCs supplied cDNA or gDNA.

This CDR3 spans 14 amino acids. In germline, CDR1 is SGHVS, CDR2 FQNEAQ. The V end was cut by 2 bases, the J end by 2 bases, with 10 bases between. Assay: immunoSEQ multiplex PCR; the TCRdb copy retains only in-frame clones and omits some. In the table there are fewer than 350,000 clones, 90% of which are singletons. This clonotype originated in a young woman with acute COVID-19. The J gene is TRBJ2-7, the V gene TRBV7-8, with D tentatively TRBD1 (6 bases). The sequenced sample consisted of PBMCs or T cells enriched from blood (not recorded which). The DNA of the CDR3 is TGTGCCAGCAGCTTACCAGCAGGGGCCTACGAGCAGTACTTC. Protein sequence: CASSLPAGAYEQYF.